One sample yielded the 32 T cell receptor beta chains listed below, sequenced in a study of shared clonotypes between healthy human individuals. The repertoire was sequenced with immunoSEQ multiplex PCR; TCRdb's copy has only in-frame clones and lacks some. The sample holds about 2 million clones, roughly 96% seen once. Sequenced input: naive CD4+ T cells sorted from blood. Documented subset: CD45RA+ positively selected. Source of these receptors: a man between 18 and 29 years old in good health.

On this clone: Other DNA sequences in this specimen translate into the identical CDR3. The chain combines TRBV18 with TRBJ2-7; TRBD1 matches at 8 bases. The CDR3 loop spans 14 amino acids. Germline-derived CDR1 and CDR2 are KGHSH and LQKENI. V dropped 3 bases and J dropped 2; count of bases not matched to a gene: 3. The CDR3 reads CASSPGTGAYEQYF. The CDR3 DNA reads as TGTGCCAGCTCACCTGGGACAGGAGCCTACGAGCAGTACTTC.

This rearrangement joins TRBV2 to TRBJ1-1, with D uncertain. The germline gives CDR1 SNHLY, CDR2 FYNNEI. CDR3 size: 14 residues. The ends were cut back, 3 bases at V and 5 bases at J, with 13 bases in the middle. CDR3 protein: CASSDQSLGTEAFF. CDR3 sequence (DNA): TGTGCCAGCAGTGACCAATCGTTGGGGACTGAAGCTTTCTTT.

The CDR3 sequence is CASIYTGYPDNEQFF. As DNA, the CDR3 is TGTGCCAGCATCTATACGGGCTACCCCGACAATGAGCAGTTCTTC. J is TRBJ2-1 and V is TRBV6-1; no clear D. Trimming took off 7 bases at V and 5 bases at J, with 18 bases between the two ends. Germline V CDR1 and CDR2: MNHNS, SASEGT. There are 15 residues in the CDR3.

The chain couples TRBV5-1 to TRBJ1-1; D not resolved. CDR1 SGHRS and CDR2 YFSETQ come from the germline V gene. This CDR3 contains 16 residues. V lost 2 bases and J 3 bases, leaving 17 bases between the germline ends. This chain's CDR3 is CASSLEGPRGDTEAFF. Written as DNA, the CDR3 is TGCGCCAGCAGCTTAGAGGGCCCTCGGGGAGACACTGAAGCTTTCTTT. The full variable domain, in which reference TRBV5-1 and TRBJ1-1 provide the parts outside the CDR3, is KAGVTQTPRYLIKTRGQQVTLSCSPISGHRSVSWYQQTPGQGLQFLFEYFSETQRNKGNFPGRFSGRQFSNSRSEMNVSTLELGDSALYLCASSLEGPRGDTEAFFGQGTRLTVV.

The V call is TRBV5-1, the J call TRBJ1-1, with D unclear. The CDR3 has 14 amino acids. The V end lost 0 bases, the J end lost 2 bases, and 8 bases lay between the germline ends. Germline CDR1 and CDR2: SGHRS and YFSETQ. The CDR3 nucleotides are TGCGCCAGCAGCTTGGAGTGGGTAAACACTGAAGCTTTCTTT. Translated: CASSLEWVNTEAFF. The full variable domain, rest sourced from reference TRBV5-1 and TRBJ1-1, is KAGVTQTPRYLIKTRGQQVTLSCSPISGHRSVSWYQQTPGQGLQFLFEYFSETQRNKGNFPGRFSGRQFSNSRSEMNVSTLELGDSALYLCASSLEWVNTEAFFGQGTRLTVV.

The chain has TRBV2 and TRBJ2-2; weak D call: TRBD2 (5 bases). The CDR3 has 15 amino acids. Trimming pared 5 bases from V and 5 bases from J, leaving 15 bases between. Germline values: CDR1 SNHLY, CDR2 FYNNEI. This CDR3 is CASSWAPAGTGELFF. The CDR3 bases are TGTGCCAGCAGTTGGGCCCCGGCGGGTACCGGGGAGCTGTTTTTT.

The chain recombines TRBV5-1 with TRBJ2-2; D may be TRBD1 (5 bases). V was trimmed by 1 base and J by 6 bases, leaving 16 bases between them. Germline assignment: CDR1 SGHRS and CDR2 YFSETQ. The CDR3 totals 16 residues. This CDR3 reads CASSLRPGKLAGELFF. The CDR3, as DNA: TGCGCCAGCAGCTTGCGTCCAGGGAAGTTAGCCGGGGAGCTGTTTTTT.

The chain couples TRBV25-1 to TRBJ2-7; possible D gene TRBD1, 6 bases. CDR3 size: 13 residues. Trimming removed 5 bases from V and 7 bases from J, with 15 bases in between. The germline V gene encodes CDR1 MGHDK and CDR2 SYGVNS. CDR3: CASSREQGGEQYF. Written as DNA, the CDR3 is TGTGCCAGCAGTCGGGAACAGGGTGGGGAGCAGTACTTC.

The rearrangement links TRBV2 to TRBJ2-1; 13 nucleotides agree with TRBD2. The CDR3 runs 17 residues. The junction had 13 bases not matched to a gene; V was cut back by 8 bases and J by 6 bases. In germline, CDR1 is SNHLY, CDR2 FYNNEI. The CDR3 nucleotides read TGTGCCAGCGTTTTTCAATTTGGACTAGCGGGAGTCAATGAGCAGTTCTTC. This gives the protein CASVFQFGLAGVNEQFF.

J is TRBJ1-6 and V is TRBV28, with D possibly TRBD1 on 6 matching bases. The V gene's germline CDR1 is MDHEN and CDR2 SYDVKM. Trimming removed 7 bases at V and 6 bases at J, with 16 bases between. This CDR3 is built from 15 residues. The DNA for the CDR3 is TGTGCCAGCACCGAAGGGGCAGGGGTTAATTCACCCCTCCACTTT. Protein sequence: CASTEGAGVNSPLHF.

The rearrangement links TRBV7-6 to TRBJ2-1; the D gene is possibly TRBD2 (5 bases). This CDR3 comprises 14 residues. The germline V gene encodes CDR1 SGHVS and CDR2 FNYEAQ. V gave up 5 bases and J gave up 8 bases, with 16 bases separating them. The CDR3 loop is CASSLQRVGDEQFF. CDR3 nucleotides: TGTGCCAGCAGCCTCCAGAGGGTAGGTGATGAGCAGTTCTTC. The full variable domain, in which reference TRBV7-6 and TRBJ2-1 provide the parts outside the CDR3, is GAGVSQSPRYKVTKRGQDVALRCDPISGHVSLYWYRQALGQGPEFLTYFNYEAQQDKSGLPNDRFSAERPEGSISTLTIQRTEQRDSAMYRCASSLQRVGDEQFFGPGTRLTVL.

The chain links TRBV6-6 to TRBJ2-5; the match to TRBD2 covers 8 bases. After removal of 4 bases from V and 5 bases from J, the junction contained 12 bases not matched to a gene. CDR1 is MNHNY and CDR2 is SVGAGI in the germline V gene (reference sequence). The CDR3 is 16 residues long. The CDR3 loop reads CASSLGSGESVETQYF. The CDR3 nucleotides are TGTGCCAGCAGTTTGGGTAGCGGGGAATCGGTGGAGACCCAGTACTTC.

This clone has a handful of counts. Other DNA variants within this sample encode the same CDR3. The chain recombines TRBV6-5 with TRBJ1-1; no firm D call. The germline CDR1 and CDR2 sequences are MNHEY and SVGAGI. V was shortened by 5 bases and J by 3 bases, with 4 bases between the two germline ends. The CDR3 contains 11 residues. The CDR3 nucleotides are TGTGCCAGCAGTCGGGACACTGAAGCTTTCTTT. Residues: CASSRDTEAFF.

The chain recombines TRBV7-2 with TRBJ1-1, with D tentatively TRBD1 (5 bases). With 6 bases removed from V and 7 bases from J, the gap between germline ends came to 15 bases. The V gene's germline CDR1 is SGHTA and CDR2 FQGNSA. This CDR3 spans 13 amino acids. Here the CDR3 DNA reads TGTGCCAGCAGTTACAGGTCCGGCGGTGAAGCTTTCTTT. This translates into CASSYRSGGEAFF.

V and J are TRBV28 and TRBJ1-1, with D maybe TRBD1 (6 bases). The CDR3 runs to 18 residues. Germline loops: CDR1 MDHEN, CDR2 SYDVKM. Trimming stripped 6 bases from V and 0 bases from J, with 23 bases between. The CDR3 nucleotides read TGTGCCAGCAGCCCGGGGTTTGCCAGGGGTGCTGTGAACACTGAAGCTTTCTTT. The encoded protein is CASSPGFARGAVNTEAFF.

The chain employs TRBV19 and TRBJ2-7, with D maybe TRBD2 (6 bases). The V gene's germline CDR1 is LNHDA and CDR2 SQIVND (reference sequence). Trimming pared 11 bases from V and 6 bases from J, leaving 17 bases between. The CDR3 runs 12 residues. CDR3 nucleotides: TGTGCCCCCCCAGCGGGCCCCTCCGAGCAGTACTTC. Translated, it gives CAPPAGPSEQYF.

The chain has TRBV28 and TRBJ1-5, with TRBD1 matching 7 bases. Germline assignment: CDR1 MDHEN and CDR2 SYDVKM. V trimming: 2 bases; J trimming: 6 bases; junction bases outside the gene matches: 7. The CDR3 consists of 15 residues. CDR3: CASSLDRVLIQPQHF. The CDR3 bases are TGTGCCAGCAGTTTAGACAGGGTTCTTATTCAGCCCCAGCATTTT. The variable domain in full, completed from reference TRBV28 and TRBJ1-5, reads DVKVTQSSRYLVKRTGEKVFLECVQDMDHENMFWYRQDPGLGLRLIYFSYDVKMKEKGDIPEGYSVSREKKERFSLILESASTNQTSMYLCASSLDRVLIQPQHFGDGTRLSIL.

The gene calls are TRBV12-1 and TRBJ2-7; the DNA was not used to check the table's D call, TRBD1. TRBV12-1 has pseudogene status. The CDR3 length is 13 residues. The CDR3: CASSSGTAYEQYF. DNA for the CDR3: TGTGCCAGCAGCTCCGGGACAGCCTACGAGCAGTACTTC.

As to this clone: Just one base apart from a much larger clone, this may be a read error. Other DNA sequences from this sample encode an identical CDR3 as well. This chain joins TRBV7-9 and TRBJ2-3, with D unclear. Germline CDR1 is SEHNR and CDR2 is FQNEAQ (reference sequence). The CDR3 has 11 residues. Between the trimmed V and J ends, which lost 0 bases and 6 bases, there was a span of 1 base. The CDR3 DNA reads as TGTGCCAGCAGCTTAGCGGATACGCAGTATTTT. It yields the protein CASSLADTQYF.

The chain recombines TRBV30 with TRBJ1-2; TRBD1 aligns across 7 bases. Trimming took 0 bases from V and 2 from J; bases not matched to a gene: 6. The CDR3 has 15 amino acids. CDR1 is GTSNPN, CDR2 SVGIG, per germline (reference sequence). DNA for the CDR3: TGTGCCTGGAGTGTAATTCTACAGGGGAACTATGGCTACACCTTC. This gives the protein CAWSVILQGNYGYTF.

V gene TRBV5-1 combines with J gene TRBJ2-3, with D perhaps matching TRBD1 or TRBD2 (6 bases each). CDR3 length equals 16 residues. Germline CDR1 and CDR2: SGHRS and YFSETQ. With 4 bases removed from V and 2 bases from J, the gap between germline ends came to 17 bases. The CDR3 DNA reads as TGCGCCAGCAGCCCGGGGGCCCGGATCCCCACAGATACGCAGTATTTT. Translating it yields CASSPGARIPTDTQYF.

This clone was seen once. The chain is built from TRBV4-1 and TRBJ1-5; D not certain. Germline CDR1 MGHRA, CDR2 YSYEKL. The CDR3 has 14 residues. V lost 0 bases and J lost 9, with 12 bases in between. CDR3 region: CASSQDPGIGPQHF. The CDR3 DNA follows: TGCGCCAGCAGCCAAGATCCGGGGATCGGGCCCCAGCATTTT.

DNA for the CDR3: TGTGCCGGCAAAAGACAGGGTAATGGAAACACCATATATTTT. This sequence encodes CAGKRQGNGNTIYF. This chain joins TRBV30 and TRBJ1-3; 7 bases line up with TRBD1. Unmatched junction bases numbered 10, after V lost 8 bases and J lost 3 bases. Germline assignment: CDR1 GTSNPN and CDR2 SVGIG (reference sequence). The CDR3 has 14 residues.

The chain is built from TRBV2 and TRBJ2-7; TRBD1 matches 7 bases. Germline V lookup: CDR1 SNHLY, CDR2 FYNNEI. Trimming removed 6 bases from V and 5 bases from J; junction bases left unmatched: 4. The CDR3 runs 12 residues. CDR3 residues: CASSRQGHEQYF. In DNA form, the CDR3 reads TGTGCCAGCAGCCGACAGGGCCACGAGCAGTACTTC.

The rearrangement uses TRBV19 and TRBJ1-4; TRBD1 might be the D (5 bases). The CDR3 sequence is 14 residues long. The V gene lost 7 bases and the J gene lost 8 bases, with 17 bases spanning the gap. From germline, CDR1 is LNHDA and CDR2 SQIVND (reference sequence). The chain's CDR3 is CASKGARVPEKLFF. The CDR3 nucleotides are TGTGCCAGTAAAGGGGCCAGGGTACCGGAAAAACTGTTTTTT.

V gene TRBV2 combines with J gene TRBJ1-2; 7 bases are a match to TRBD1. Germline lookup yields CDR1 SNHLY and CDR2 FYNNEI. Trimming cost V 1 base and J 8 bases; bases outside gene matches: 4. CDR3 length: 13 residues. The CDR3 coding sequence is TGTGCCAGCAGTGAAGGGCAGGGGGACGGCTACACCTTC. Protein product: CASSEGQGDGYTF.

The V gene is TRBV27, the J gene TRBJ1-6; D ambiguous. Trimming removed 7 bases from V and 7 bases from J, with 14 bases in between. This CDR3 comprises 14 residues. Germline CDR1 is MNHEY and CDR2 is SMNVEV (reference sequence). Here the CDR3 reads CASKSGQNNSPLHF. DNA of the CDR3: TGTGCCAGCAAATCTGGTCAAAACAATTCACCCCTCCACTTT.

The chain uses TRBV7-2 and TRBJ2-7; D perhaps matches TRBD1 (6 bases). Trimming took 5 bases from V and 6 from J, leaving 17 bases between them. The CDR3 length is 14 residues. CDR1 SGHTA and CDR2 FQGNSA come from the germline V gene. The CDR3 here is CASSPPKPGVEQYF. The CDR3, as DNA: TGTGCCAGCAGCCCGCCCAAACCAGGGGTCGAGCAGTACTTC. The full variable domain, with the rest looked up from reference TRBV7-2 and TRBJ2-7, is GAGVSQSPSNKVTEKGKDVELRCDPISGHTALYWYRQSLGQGLEFLIYFQGNSAPDKSGLPSDRFSAERTGGSVSTLTIQRTQQEDSAVYLCASSPPKPGVEQYFGPGTRLTVT.

The chain has TRBV7-9 and TRBJ1-2; 10 positions agree with TRBD1. J gave up 3 bases and V 4 bases, and 8 bases lay outside the gene matches. The CDR3 runs 16 residues. Looked up from germline, CDR1 is SEHNR and CDR2 is FQNEAQ (reference sequence). The CDR3 nucleotides read TGTGCCAGCAGCTACTTGACAGGGGGCAAGGACTATGGCTACACCTTC. Translating it yields CASSYLTGGKDYGYTF.

The chain links TRBV6-5 to TRBJ1-1; D ambiguous. This CDR3 is 15 amino acids long. Trimming left V 3 bases short and J 0 bases short, with 11 bases between. The germline gives CDR1 MNHEY, CDR2 SVGAGI. The CDR3 DNA reads as TGTGCCAGCAGTTATAAGGAGCTCATGAACACTGAAGCTTTCTTT. Protein sequence: CASSYKELMNTEAFF.

The V gene is TRBV30, the J gene TRBJ2-1; perhaps D is TRBD1 or TRBD2 (5 bases each). The CDR3 length is 13 residues. Per the germline V gene, CDR1 is GTSNPN and CDR2 is SVGIG (reference sequence). V lost 1 base and J 9 bases, leaving 13 bases between the germline ends. CDR3 sequence (DNA): TGTGCCTGGAGTGACCTCGGGGCTGGTGAGCAGTTCTTC. Its translation is CAWSDLGAGEQFF. The variable domain in full, completed from reference TRBV30 and TRBJ2-1, reads SQTIHQWPATLVQPVGSPLSLECTVEGTSNPNLYWYRQAAGRGLQLLFYSVGIGQISSEVPQNLSASRPQDRQFILSSKKLLLSDSGFYLCAWSDLGAGEQFFGPGTRLTVL.

V is TRBV6-1 and J is TRBJ2-7, with 9 bases identical to TRBD1. This CDR3 is built from 12 residues. Germline lookup yields CDR1 MNHNS and CDR2 SASEGT. With V trimmed by 9 bases and J by 3 bases, 3 bases remained unmatched. The CDR3 bases are TGTGCCAGTGGGACAGGGAACTACGAGCAGTACTTC. Translated: CASGTGNYEQYF.